Listed below are T cell receptor beta chains from one sample, sequenced in a study of identical twins. TCRdb re-called the 5' RACE reads through MiXCR, storing one row per CDR3 protein. The sample has roughly 240,000 distinct CDR3 sequences, approximately 7.8% seen once. The same sample was also studied in work on yellow fever vaccine responses in identical twins.

Sequenced input: CD8+ T cells sorted from blood. The receptors stem from a woman between 18 and 30 years old in good health. Both conserved end residues are part of each CDR3. A D gene is named only where the DNA matches it firmly. Part of the rows lack a size; the others show once, few, many or a class for expanded clones.

size: few; J: TRBJ2-1; D: TRBD2; V: TRBV6-1; CDR3: CASSEGSRLAGGTYNEQFF; DNA: TGTGCCAGCAGTGAGGGTTCTCGTCTAGCGGGGGGGACCTACAATGAGCAGTTCTTC
size: many; J: TRBJ2-1; D: TRBD2; V: TRBV29-1; CDR3: CSVVGLATGGYNEQFF; DNA: TGCAGCGTTGTCGGACTAGCGACGGGAGGGTACAATGAGCAGTTCTTC
size: NA; J: TRBJ2-1; D: NA; V: TRBV20-1; CDR3: CSARGADYFNEQFF; DNA: TGCAGTGCTAGAGGAGCGGACTATTTCAATGAGCAGTTCTTC
size: NA; J: TRBJ1-2; D: TRBD1; V: TRBV6-5; CDR3: CASSYGQGDGYTF; DNA: TGTGCCAGCAGTTATGGACAGGGGGATGGCTACACCTTC
size: many; J: TRBJ1-6; D: NA; V: TRBV6-1; CDR3: CASRTGEDQSPLHF; DNA: TGTGCCAGCAGGACGGGCGAGGATCAATCACCCCTCCACTTT
size: NA; J: TRBJ2-1; D: TRBD2; V: TRBV7-3; CDR3: CASSSLAGVGNEQFF; DNA: TGTGCCAGCAGCTCACTAGCGGGAGTAGGCAATGAGCAGTTCTTC
size: many; J: TRBJ2-1; D: TRBD1; V: TRBV7-9; CDR3: CASSTPQGAGEQFF; DNA: TGTGCCAGCAGCACCCCACAGGGGGCGGGGGAGCAGTTCTTC
size: few; J: TRBJ2-3; D: NA; V: TRBV9; CDR3: CASSANRDTQYF; DNA: TGTGCCAGCAGCGCCAACCGGGATACGCAGTATTTT
size: few; J: TRBJ2-5; D: NA; V: TRBV12-3/TRBV12-4; CDR3: CASSPIGKETQYF; DNA: TGTGCCAGCAGCCCCATCGGGAAAGAGACCCAGTACTTC
size: NA; J: TRBJ1-2; D: TRBD1; V: TRBV3-1; CDR3: CASSQEPDRAYGYTF; DNA: TGTGCCAGCAGCCAAGAGCCGGACAGGGCATATGGCTACACCTTC
size: many; J: TRBJ2-3; D: TRBD1; V: TRBV7-9; CDR3: CASSPQGSTDTQYF; DNA: TGTGCCAGCAGCCCACAGGGGAGCACAGATACGCAGTATTTT
size: NA; J: TRBJ1-1; D: NA; V: TRBV5-1; CDR3: CASRITGTGGEAFF; DNA: TGCGCCAGCAGAATTACCGGGACGGGAGGTGAAGCTTTCTTT
size: NA; J: TRBJ1-2; D: NA; V: TRBV20-1; CDR3: CSARDQAAKDYGYTF; DNA: TGCAGTGCTAGAGATCAAGCAGCCAAGGACTATGGCTACACCTTC
size: few; J: TRBJ2-7; D: TRBD1; V: TRBV12-5; CDR3: CASGYGQGRSYEQYF; DNA: TGTGCTAGTGGCTACGGACAGGGTCGCTCCTACGAGCAGTACTTC
size: NA; J: TRBJ1-1; D: NA; V: TRBV12-3/TRBV12-4; CDR3: CASNPVTGLEAFF; DNA: TGTGCCAGCAATCCCGTAACAGGGCTTGAAGCTTTCTTT
size: NA; J: TRBJ1-1; D: NA; V: TRBV24-1; CDR3: CATSDFEGTAFF; DNA: TGTGCCACCAGTGATTTCGAGGGTACAGCTTTCTTT
size: few; J: TRBJ1-4; D: NA; V: TRBV4-1; CDR3: CASSQGLLVAEKLFF; DNA: TGCGCCAGCAGCCAAGGCCTATTAGTGGCTGAAAAACTGTTTTTT
size: NA; J: TRBJ2-1; D: TRBD2; V: TRBV20-1; CDR3: CSARGWTSGSRSQFF; DNA: TGCAGTGCTAGAGGATGGACTAGCGGGAGTCGTTCGCAGTTCTTC
size: few; J: TRBJ2-7; D: NA; V: TRBV2; CDR3: CASSEARLTGEQYF; DNA: TGTGCCAGCAGTGAAGCCCGACTCACCGGGGAGCAGTACTTC
size: many; J: TRBJ2-3; D: TRBD1; V: TRBV3-1; CDR3: CASSQGTGIADTQYF; DNA: TGTGCCAGCAGCCAGGGGACAGGGATCGCAGATACGCAGTATTTT
size: few; J: TRBJ2-5; D: NA; V: TRBV11-2; CDR3: CASSPLNDRKETQYF; DNA: TGTGCCAGCAGCCCTCTTAATGACAGAAAAGAGACCCAGTACTTC
size: NA; J: TRBJ2-5; D: TRBD2; V: TRBV5-1; CDR3: CAGQASGGTGETQYF; DNA: TGCGCCGGCCAGGCTAGCGGGGGAACGGGAGAGACCCAGTACTTC
size: many; J: TRBJ2-1; D: NA; V: TRBV7-2; CDR3: CASSLGTSRYLSNEQFF; DNA: TGTGCCAGCAGCTTAGGTACTAGTCGGTACCTCAGCAATGAGCAGTTCTTC
size: once; J: TRBJ2-1; D: TRBD2; V: TRBV12-3/TRBV12-4; CDR3: CASRRGTSGKGEQFF; DNA: TGTGCCAGCAGAAGGGGGACTAGCGGGAAGGGTGAGCAGTTCTTC
size: many; J: TRBJ2-3; D: NA; V: TRBV4-1; CDR3: CASSQGAGARTDTQYF; DNA: TGCGCCAGCAGCCAAGGGGCAGGGGCCCGCACAGATACGCAGTATTTT
size: many; J: TRBJ2-7; D: NA; V: TRBV10-3; CDR3: CAISEARFYEQYF; DNA: TGTGCCATCAGTGAAGCTAGGTTCTACGAGCAGTACTTC
size: many; J: TRBJ2-1; D: NA; V: TRBV10-3; CDR3: CAISAGLGSRDEQFF; DNA: TGTGCCATCAGCGCCGGACTGGGGAGTAGGGATGAGCAGTTCTTC
size: NA; J: TRBJ2-7; D: TRBD1; V: TRBV7-8; CDR3: CASSLMRTGQHEQYF; DNA: TGTGCCAGCAGCTTAATGCGGACAGGGCAGCACGAGCAGTACTTC
size: many; J: TRBJ2-5; D: NA; V: TRBV20-1; CDR3: CSAPHGTTSETQYF; DNA: TGCAGTGCTCCCCATGGGACCACCTCAGAGACCCAGTACTTC
size: few; J: TRBJ2-1; D: NA; V: TRBV2; CDR3: CASWKSSYNEQFF; DNA: TGTGCCAGCTGGAAAAGCTCCTACAATGAGCAGTTCTTC
size: many; J: TRBJ1-2; D: NA; V: TRBV12-3/TRBV12-4; CDR3: CASSSQGTSNYGYTF; DNA: TGTGCCAGCAGTTCCCAAGGGACGTCAAACTATGGCTACACCTTC
size: few; J: TRBJ1-4; D: NA; V: TRBV29-1; CDR3: CSVEAGGIRGKLFF; DNA: TGCAGCGTTGAAGCAGGTGGAATTAGAGGAAAACTGTTTTTT
size: few; J: TRBJ2-1; D: NA; V: TRBV7-6; CDR3: CASSTNGANNEQFF; DNA: TGTGCCAGCAGCACCAATGGCGCAAACAATGAGCAGTTCTTC
size: many; J: TRBJ2-5; D: NA; V: TRBV28; CDR3: CASSFRTGFQETQYF; DNA: TGTGCCAGCAGTTTCCGAACGGGTTTCCAAGAGACCCAGTACTTC
size: many; J: TRBJ2-7; D: NA; V: TRBV12-3/TRBV12-4; CDR3: CASSSRTVGYEQYF; DNA: TGTGCCAGCAGTTCGAGGACAGTGGGCTACGAGCAGTACTTC
size: few; J: TRBJ2-3; D: NA; V: TRBV27; CDR3: CASTSPEGPDTQYF; DNA: TGTGCCAGCACCTCCCCAGAGGGGCCAGATACGCAGTATTTT
size: NA; J: TRBJ2-1; D: TRBD2; V: TRBV7-3; CDR3: CASSLIVGTSYNEQFF; DNA: TGTGCCAGCAGCTTAATAGTCGGGACTAGCTACAATGAGCAGTTCTTC
size: NA; J: TRBJ2-3; D: TRBD1; V: TRBV7-9; CDR3: CASSGRDSLGDTQYF; DNA: TGTGCCAGCAGCGGCCGGGACAGCCTCGGGGATACGCAGTATTTT
size: few; J: TRBJ2-7; D: NA; V: TRBV27; CDR3: CASTRGGWASEQYF; DNA: TGTGCCAGCACAAGAGGGGGGTGGGCTTCCGAGCAGTACTTC
size: few; J: TRBJ1-2; D: NA; V: TRBV18; CDR3: CASSPPLINRSYGYTF; DNA: TGTGCCAGCTCCCCACCGTTGATCAACAGATCCTATGGCTACACCTTC
size: NA; J: TRBJ1-1; D: NA; V: TRBV28; CDR3: CATTQGASLGTEAFF; DNA: TGTGCCACCACACAGGGCGCGTCCTTGGGCACTGAAGCTTTCTTT
size: NA; J: TRBJ2-7; D: NA; V: TRBV27; CDR3: CASSFGLDWYF; DNA: TGTGCCAGCAGTTTTGGTCTTGACTGGTACTTC
size: many; J: TRBJ1-2; D: NA; V: TRBV9; CDR3: CASSGGPVEEENYGYTF; DNA: TGTGCCAGCAGCGGGGGACCAGTCGAAGAGGAGAACTATGGCTACACCTTC
size: NA; J: TRBJ2-3; D: TRBD2; V: TRBV10-3; CDR3: CAISPGTSRSDTQYF; DNA: TGTGCCATCAGCCCCGGGACTAGTAGGTCAGATACGCAGTATTTT
size: NA; J: TRBJ2-1; D: NA; V: TRBV7-9; CDR3: CASSPPGTVSYNEQFF; DNA: TGTGCCAGCAGCCCCCCCGGGACGGTTTCCTACAATGAGCAGTTCTTC
size: NA; J: TRBJ2-2; D: TRBD2; V: TRBV9; CDR3: CASSVWTSETTGELFF; DNA: TGTGCCAGCAGCGTCTGGACTAGCGAAACCACCGGGGAGCTGTTTTTT
size: many; J: TRBJ2-1; D: TRBD2; V: TRBV27; CDR3: CASSLAAGGNEQFF; DNA: TGTGCCAGCAGTTTAGCAGCGGGAGGCAATGAGCAGTTCTTC
size: NA; J: TRBJ2-1; D: NA; V: TRBV7-9; CDR3: CASSLGGGGADNEQFF; DNA: TGTGCCAGCAGCTTAGGAGGCGGAGGAGCGGACAATGAGCAGTTCTTC
size: few; J: TRBJ1-2; D: TRBD1; V: TRBV6-6; CDR3: CASNGGGGYGYTF; DNA: TGTGCCAGCAACGGAGGGGGCGGCTATGGCTACACCTTC